Sequencing of this T cell receptor beta chain was carried out in a study of breast tumors, draining lymph nodes, adjacent tissues. The V gene end was trimmed by 0 bases and the J gene end by 4 bases; junction bases not matched to a gene: 6. The germline V gene encodes CDR1 LGHNA and CDR2 YNFKEQ. The length of the CDR3 is 16 residues. General observations from the study: Luminal-like breast cancer showed significantly higher tumor–nontumor repertoire similarity than basal-like. Tumors had less TCR diversity than lymph nodes, more than nontumor tissue. Most tumor T cells seemingly derive from lymph node, then expand in tumor. That most tumor T cells come from lymph nodes remained unproven.

One entry per CDR3 protein, called by TCRdb with MiXCR from the multiplex PCR reads. Found here are about 130,000 distinct CDR3 sequences, around 24% of them singletons; the top ten hold roughly 2.7%. Many counts were recorded for this clonotype. As yet, its antigen is unknown. Axillary draining lymph nodes of breast cancer patients supplied the node samples. V gene TRBV4-2 combines with J gene TRBJ2-1, with TRBD2 identical over 7 bases. The TCR originated in a female donor with breast cancer. Some clones in this sample may be carry-over from other donors' samples. Sequencing input: axillary lymph node tissue. The chain's CDR3 is CASSQDGTNTYNEQFF. The DNA of the CDR3 is TGTGCCAGCAGCCAAGATGGGACTAACACGTACAATGAGCAGTTCTTC.